This TCR beta chain appears in the sequencing data of a study of cytotoxic CD8 clonotypes in ibrutinib-treated CLL. The CDR3 sequence is 14 residues long. V was shortened by 3 bases and J by 6 bases, with 12 bases between the two germline ends. Germline V gene lookup returns CDR1 LNHDA and CDR2 SQIVND (reference sequence). Study results and caveats: The clonality rise at ibrutinib response reflected private clonotype expansion. Upon ibrutinib response clonality rose, and upon progression it fell back toward baseline.

Remarks on this clone: What it binds is unknown.

The protocol was immunoSEQ multiplex PCR, while the TCRdb copy is restricted to in-frame clones and leaves out a portion. The sample lists fewer than 200,000 clones; more than 80% were seen once. The chain joins TRBV19 to TRBJ1-5, with D unresolved. The sample in question was PBMCs, obtained after 24 months of ibrutinib treatment. The receptor comes from a human donor with chronic lymphocytic leukemia. CDR3 loop: CASSIYGFLQPQHF. The CDR3 coding sequence is TGTGCCAGTAGTATCTATGGGTTTCTTCAGCCCCAGCATTTT.